This TCR beta chain was profiled in a study of T cell repertoires in cytomegalovirus infection. Study as a whole: CMV epitopes in the study were HLA-C-restricted (recently identified) and HLA-B-restricted (well studied).

V lost 1 base, J lost 7 bases, and 10 bases stayed unmatched. Germline CDR1 is SGHTA and CDR2 is FQGNSA. This CDR3 has 17 residues. On this clonotype itself: Its antigen is unidentified.

TCRdb itself ran the reads through MiXCR, one entry per CDR3 protein. Of 900,000 to 950,000 distinct CDR3 sequences listed, approximately 33% were seen once; the top ten hold roughly 13%. V is TRBV7-2 and J is TRBJ2-1; 10 nucleotides line up with TRBD2. The TCR was taken from a human donor in good health (CMV status not recorded). Some clones in this sample may be carry-over from other donors' samples. Sequencing used cultured CD8+ T cells from PBMCs, obtained from culture after CMV antigen stimulation. CDR3: CASSLEPAGGPGNEQFF. CDR3 DNA sequence: TGTGCCAGCAGCTTAGAGCCAGCGGGGGGGCCTGGGAATGAGCAGTTCTTC.